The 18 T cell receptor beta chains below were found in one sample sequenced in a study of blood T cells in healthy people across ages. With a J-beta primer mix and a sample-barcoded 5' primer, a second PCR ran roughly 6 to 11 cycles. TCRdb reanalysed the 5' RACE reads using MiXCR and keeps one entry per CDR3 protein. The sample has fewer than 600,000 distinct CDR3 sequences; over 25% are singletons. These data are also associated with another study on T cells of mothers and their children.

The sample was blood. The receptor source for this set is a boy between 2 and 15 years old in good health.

This CDR3 is CASSYSFVLGGGPNNEQFF. For the CDR3, the DNA is TGTGCCAGCAGTTACTCGTTCGTCCTCGGCGGGGGGCCGAACAATGAGCAGTTCTTC. The rearrangement joins TRBV6-5 to TRBJ2-5; 8 nucleotides line up with TRBD2. Matching the DNA end better, TRBJ2-1 makes the J call doubtful. Germline V gene lookup returns CDR1 MNHEY and CDR2 SVGAGI. CDR3 length equals 19 residues.

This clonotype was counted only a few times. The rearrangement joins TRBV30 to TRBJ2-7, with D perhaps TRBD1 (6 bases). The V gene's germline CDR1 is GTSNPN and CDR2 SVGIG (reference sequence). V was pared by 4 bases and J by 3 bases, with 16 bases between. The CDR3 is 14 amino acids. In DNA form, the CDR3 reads TGTGCCTGGACAAAGCCGGGACACAACTACGAGCAGTACTTC. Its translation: CAWTKPGHNYEQYF.

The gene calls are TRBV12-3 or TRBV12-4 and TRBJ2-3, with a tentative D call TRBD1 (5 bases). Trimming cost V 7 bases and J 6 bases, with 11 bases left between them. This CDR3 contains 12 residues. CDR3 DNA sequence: TGTGCCAGCACCTTAACAGGCGATACGCAGTATTTT. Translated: CASTLTGDTQYF.

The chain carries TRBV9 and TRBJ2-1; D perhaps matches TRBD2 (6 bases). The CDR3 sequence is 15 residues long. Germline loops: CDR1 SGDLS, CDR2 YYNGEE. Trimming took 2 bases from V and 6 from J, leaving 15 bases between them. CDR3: CASSVGGVSVNEQFF. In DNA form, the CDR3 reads TGTGCCAGCAGCGTGGGGGGTGTGTCGGTCAATGAGCAGTTCTTC.

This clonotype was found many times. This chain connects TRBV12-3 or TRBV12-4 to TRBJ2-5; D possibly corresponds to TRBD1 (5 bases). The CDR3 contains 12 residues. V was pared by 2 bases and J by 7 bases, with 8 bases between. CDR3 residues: CASSLQGVTQYF. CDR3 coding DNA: TGTGCCAGCAGTTTACAGGGTGTGACCCAGTACTTC.

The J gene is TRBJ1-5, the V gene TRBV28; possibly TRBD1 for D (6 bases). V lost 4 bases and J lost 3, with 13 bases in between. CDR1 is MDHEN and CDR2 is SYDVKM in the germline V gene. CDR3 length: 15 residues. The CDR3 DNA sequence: TGTGCCAGCAGTTCCCGGGACACGAACAATCAGCCCCAGCATTTT. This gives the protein CASSSRDTNNQPQHF.

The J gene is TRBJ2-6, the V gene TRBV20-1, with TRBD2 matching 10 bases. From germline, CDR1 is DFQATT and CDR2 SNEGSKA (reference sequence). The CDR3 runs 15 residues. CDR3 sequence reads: CSATSGDSGANVLTF. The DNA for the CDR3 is TGCAGCGCCACTAGCGGGGACTCTGGGGCCAACGTCCTGACTTTC.

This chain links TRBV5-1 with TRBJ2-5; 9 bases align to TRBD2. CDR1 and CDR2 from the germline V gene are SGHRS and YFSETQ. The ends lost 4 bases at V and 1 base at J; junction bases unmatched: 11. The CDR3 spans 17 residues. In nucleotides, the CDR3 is TGCGCCAGCAGCCCCTTCCGTAGCGGGGGATCCCAAGAGACCCAGTACTTC. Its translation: CASSPFRSGGSQETQYF.

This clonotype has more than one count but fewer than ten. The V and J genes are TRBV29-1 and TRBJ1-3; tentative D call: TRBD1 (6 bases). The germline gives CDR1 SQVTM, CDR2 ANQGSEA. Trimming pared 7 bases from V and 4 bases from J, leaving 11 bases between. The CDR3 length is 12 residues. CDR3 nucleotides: TGCAGCGGGGCTACAGGGGGAAACACCATATATTTT. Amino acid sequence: CSGATGGNTIYF.

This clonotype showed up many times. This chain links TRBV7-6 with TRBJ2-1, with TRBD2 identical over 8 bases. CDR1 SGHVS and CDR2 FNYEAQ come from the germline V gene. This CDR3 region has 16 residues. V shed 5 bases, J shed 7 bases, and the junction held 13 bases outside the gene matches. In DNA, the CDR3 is TGTGCCAGCAGCACCTGGCTTAGCGGGGTGGCGAATGAGCAGTTCTTC. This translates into CASSTWLSGVANEQFF. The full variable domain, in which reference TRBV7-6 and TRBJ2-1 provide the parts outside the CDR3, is GAGVSQSPRYKVTKRGQDVALRCDPISGHVSLYWYRQALGQGPEFLTYFNYEAQQDKSGLPNDRFSAERPEGSISTLTIQRTEQRDSAMYRCASSTWLSGVANEQFFGPGTRLTVL.

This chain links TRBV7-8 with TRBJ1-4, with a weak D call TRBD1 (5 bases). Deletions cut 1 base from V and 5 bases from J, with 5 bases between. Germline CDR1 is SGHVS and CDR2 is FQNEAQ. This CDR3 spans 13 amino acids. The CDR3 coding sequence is TGTGCCAGCAGCTTAGGACAGAATGAAAAACTGTTTTTT. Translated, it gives CASSLGQNEKLFF.

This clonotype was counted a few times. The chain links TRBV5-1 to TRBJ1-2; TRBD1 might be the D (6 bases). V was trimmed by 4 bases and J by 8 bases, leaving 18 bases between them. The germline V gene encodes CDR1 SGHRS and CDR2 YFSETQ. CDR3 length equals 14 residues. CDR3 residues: CASSPAGGASGYTF. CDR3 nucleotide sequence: TGCGCCAGCAGCCCTGCCGGGGGGGCGAGCGGCTACACCTTC.

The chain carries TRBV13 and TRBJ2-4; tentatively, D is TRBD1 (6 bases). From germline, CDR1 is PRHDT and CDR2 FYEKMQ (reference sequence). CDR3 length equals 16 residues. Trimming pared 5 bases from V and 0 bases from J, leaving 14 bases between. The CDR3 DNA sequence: TGTGCCAGCAGCCCCGACAGGATTCTAGCCAAAAACATTCAGTACTTC. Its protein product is CASSPDRILAKNIQYF.

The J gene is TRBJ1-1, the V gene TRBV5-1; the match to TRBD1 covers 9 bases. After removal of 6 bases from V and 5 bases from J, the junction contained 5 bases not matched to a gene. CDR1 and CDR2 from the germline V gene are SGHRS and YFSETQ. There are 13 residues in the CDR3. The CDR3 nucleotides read TGCGCCAGCACCGGGACAGGGTGGACTGAAGCTTTCTTT. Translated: CASTGTGWTEAFF.

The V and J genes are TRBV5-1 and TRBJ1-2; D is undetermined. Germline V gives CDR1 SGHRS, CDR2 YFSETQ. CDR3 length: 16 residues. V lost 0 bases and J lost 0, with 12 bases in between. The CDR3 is CASSLDSGIANYGYTF. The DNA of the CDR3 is TGCGCCAGCAGCTTGGATTCGGGGATAGCTAACTATGGCTACACCTTC.

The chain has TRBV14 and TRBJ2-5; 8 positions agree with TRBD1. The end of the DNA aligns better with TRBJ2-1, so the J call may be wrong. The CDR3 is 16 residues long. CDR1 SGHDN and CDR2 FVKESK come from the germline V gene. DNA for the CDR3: TGTGCCAGCAGCCAGAAGGACAGGGCCCTTTACAATGAGCAGTTCTTC. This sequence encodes CASSQKDRALYNEQFF.

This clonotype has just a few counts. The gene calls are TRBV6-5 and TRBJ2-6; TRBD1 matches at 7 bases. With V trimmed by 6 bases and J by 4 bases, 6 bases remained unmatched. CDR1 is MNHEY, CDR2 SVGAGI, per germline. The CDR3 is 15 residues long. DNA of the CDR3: TGTGCCAGCAGGCCAACAGGGGCCGGGGCCAACGTCCTGACTTTC. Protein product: CASRPTGAGANVLTF.

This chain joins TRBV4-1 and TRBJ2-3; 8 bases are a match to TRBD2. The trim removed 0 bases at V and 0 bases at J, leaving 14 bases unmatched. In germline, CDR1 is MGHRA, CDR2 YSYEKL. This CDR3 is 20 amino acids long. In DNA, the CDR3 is TGCGCCAGCAGCCAAGACTCGGATCCCTTACTAGCGGAAAGCACAGATACGCAGTATTTT. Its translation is CASSQDSDPLLAESTDTQYF.